The 8 T cell receptor beta chains reported below all come from one sample, sequenced in a study of blood T cell repertoires in COVID-19. The data were produced by immunoSEQ multiplex PCR, yet TCRdb's version contains in-frame clones alone and is incomplete. The sample lists fewer than 75,000 clones, roughly 82% seen once, with roughly 39% in the top ten. The sequenced sample consisted of peripheral blood. These TCRs come from a human donor in a cohort sampled during active COVID-19.

This clone was found a few times. The chain joins TRBV2 to TRBJ1-2; 10 bases are a match to TRBD1. Per germline, CDR1 SNHLY and CDR2 FYNNEI. V was pared by 3 bases and J by 2 bases, with 6 bases of the junction left unmatched. The CDR3 totals 16 residues. In nucleotides, the CDR3 is TGTGCCAGCAGTGACCTGCGACAGGGGGCAAACTATGGCTACACCTTC. Residues: CASSDLRQGANYGYTF.

This clone occurred a few times. This chain connects TRBV11-2 to TRBJ1-4, with 7 nucleotides matching TRBD1. Germline loops: CDR1 SGHAT, CDR2 FQNNGV. Trimming at V came to 5 bases and at J to 8 bases, leaving 5 bases not matched to a gene. The CDR3 is 13 residues long. CDR3 sequence: CASSRARGEKLFF. In nucleotides, the CDR3 is TGTGCCAGCAGCCGAGCCAGGGGGGAAAAACTGTTTTTT.

This rearrangement joins TRBV4-1 to TRBJ1-2; 7 bases align to TRBD1. Germline V gene data show CDR1 as MGHRA and CDR2 as YSYEKL. The CDR3 length is 14 residues. After removal of 0 bases from V and 4 bases from J, the junction contained 2 bases not matched to a gene. CDR3 bases: TGCGCCAGCAGCCAAGAAACAGGGGCCTATGGCTACACCTTC. This encodes CASSQETGAYGYTF.

The rearrangement joins TRBV5-1 to TRBJ2-7, with 7 bases fitting TRBD2. There are 14 residues in the CDR3. Germline V gene data show CDR1 as SGHRS and CDR2 as YFSETQ. The junction had 5 bases not matched to a gene; V was cut back by 4 bases and J by 1 base. In nucleotides, the CDR3 is TGCGCCAGCAGCCCCGGGGGGTTGTCCTACGAGCAGTACTTC. It translates to CASSPGGLSYEQYF. The full variable domain, its missing parts supplied by reference TRBV5-1 and TRBJ2-7, is KAGVTQTPRYLIKTRGQQVTLSCSPISGHRSVSWYQQTPGQGLQFLFEYFSETQRNKGNFPGRFSGRQFSNSRSEMNVSTLELGDSALYLCASSPGGLSYEQYFGPGTRLTVT.

The V gene is TRBV7-6, the J gene TRBJ1-1; a weak D match, TRBD1 (5 bases). CDR1 SGHVS and CDR2 FNYEAQ come from the germline V gene. The V end lost 2 bases, the J end lost 5 bases, and 12 bases lay between the germline ends. This CDR3 spans 14 amino acids. The CDR3 spells CASSLQGERTEAFF. The DNA for the CDR3 is TGTGCCAGCAGCTTACAGGGCGAGCGAACTGAAGCTTTCTTT.

CDR3 coding DNA: TGTGCCAGTAGTGGGGGGATCTATGGCTACACCTTC. As protein: CASSGGIYGYTF. The J gene is TRBJ1-2, the V gene TRBV19, with D possibly matching TRBD1 (5 bases). V was shortened by 5 bases and J by 4 bases, with 8 bases between the two germline ends. The CDR3 consists of 12 residues. Germline CDR1 and CDR2: LNHDA and SQIVND (reference sequence).

This sequence joins TRBV6-5 and TRBJ1-1; a weak D match, TRBD1 (5 bases). This CDR3 contains 13 residues. Germline CDR1 is MNHEY and CDR2 is SVGAGI. V was shortened by 7 bases and J by 6 bases, with 15 bases between the two germline ends. CDR3 protein: CASNPTGVSEAFF. DNA for the CDR3: TGTGCCAGCAACCCAACGGGGGTCTCTGAAGCTTTCTTT.

The chain employs TRBV6-5 and TRBJ2-3, with D possibly TRBD2 on 6 matching bases. Trimming cost V 2 bases and J 4 bases, with 10 bases left between them. This CDR3 has 14 amino acids. Germline V lookup: CDR1 MNHEY, CDR2 SVGAGI. The CDR3 here is CASSYRLAADTQYF. CDR3 nucleotides: TGTGCCAGCAGTTACAGGTTAGCGGCAGATACGCAGTATTTT.